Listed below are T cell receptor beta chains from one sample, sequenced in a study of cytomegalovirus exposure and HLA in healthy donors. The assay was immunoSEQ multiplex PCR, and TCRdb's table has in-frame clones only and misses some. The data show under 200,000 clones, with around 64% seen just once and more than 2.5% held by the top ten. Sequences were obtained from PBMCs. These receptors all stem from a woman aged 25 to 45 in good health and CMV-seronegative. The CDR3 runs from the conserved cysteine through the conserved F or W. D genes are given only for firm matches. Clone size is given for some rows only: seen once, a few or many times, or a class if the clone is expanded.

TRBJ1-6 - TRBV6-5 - CASSPSGRLNSPLHF TGTGCCAGCAGTCCCAGCGGGAGACTTAATTCACCCCTCCACTTT
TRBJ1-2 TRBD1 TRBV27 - CASTPGQGRMDGYTF TGTGCCAGCACCCCCGGACAGGGAAGAATGGATGGCTACACCTTC
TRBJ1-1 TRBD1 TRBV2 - CASVMDRGKAEAFF TGTGCCAGCGTAATGGACAGGGGAAAGGCTGAAGCTTTCTTT
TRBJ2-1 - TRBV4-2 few CASSQEGARADNEQFF TGTGCCAGCAGCCAAGAGGGGGCAAGAGCAGACAATGAGCAGTTCTTC
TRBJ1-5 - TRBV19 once CASRQFGNQPQHF TGTGCCAGTAGACAGTTTGGGAATCAGCCCCAGCATTTT
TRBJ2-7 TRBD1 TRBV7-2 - CASSLMGTGHGEQYF TGTGCCAGCAGCTTAATGGGGACAGGCCACGGCGAGCAGTACTTC
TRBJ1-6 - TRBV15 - CATSREKGVGSPLHF TGTGCCACCAGCAGAGAAAAGGGGGTTGGATCACCCCTCCACTTT
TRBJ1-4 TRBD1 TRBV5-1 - CASSWTGEVFNEKLFF TGCGCCAGCAGCTGGACAGGGGAGGTTTTTAATGAAAAACTGTTTTTT
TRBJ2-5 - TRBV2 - CASSDGSGPQETQYF TGTGCCAGCAGTGATGGGAGCGGACCCCAAGAGACCCAGTACTTC
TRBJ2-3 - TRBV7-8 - CASSSRQEQYF TGTGCCAGCAGCTCCCGACAGGAGCAGTATTTT
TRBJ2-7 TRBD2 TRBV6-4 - CASSVLAGLGWEQYF TGTGCCAGCAGCGTACTAGCGGGGCTTGGCTGGGAGCAGTACTTC
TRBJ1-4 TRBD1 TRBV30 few CAWSRARDRAQEKLFF TGTGCCTGGAGTCGCGCCCGGGACAGGGCCCAAGAAAAACTGTTTTTT
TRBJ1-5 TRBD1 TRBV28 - CASSLDRGLNQPQHF TGTGCCAGCAGCCTAGACAGGGGGCTGAATCAGCCCCAGCATTTT
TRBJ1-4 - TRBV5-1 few CASSGGNGATNEKLFF TGCGCCAGCAGCGGGGGGAACGGGGCAACTAATGAAAAACTGTTTTTT
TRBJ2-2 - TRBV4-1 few CASSQDIGELFF TGCGCCAGCAGCCAAGATATCGGGGAGCTGTTTTTT
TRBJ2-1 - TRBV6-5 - CASSYGGEGEFF TGTGCCAGCAGTTACGGGGGGGAGGGGGAATTCTTC
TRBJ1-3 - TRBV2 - CASSSAVWSSGNTIYF TGTGCCAGCAGTTCAGCAGTATGGAGCTCTGGAAACACCATATATTTT
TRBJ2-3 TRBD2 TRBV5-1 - CASSFNSGISDTQYF TGCGCCAGCAGCTTTAATAGCGGGATATCAGATACGCAGTATTTT
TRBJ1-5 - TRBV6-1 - CASSENRDQPQHF TGTGCCAGCAGTGAAAACAGGGATCAGCCCCAGCATTTT
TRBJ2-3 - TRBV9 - CASSPSRGNPAGDTQYF TGTGCCAGCAGCCCCAGTCGGGGAAACCCGGCCGGAGATACGCAGTATTTT
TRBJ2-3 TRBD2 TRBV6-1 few CASSEASGGDTQYF TGTGCCAGCAGTGAAGCTAGCGGGGGAGATACGCAGTATTTT
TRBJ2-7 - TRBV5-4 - CASSLGRRELAYEQYF TGTGCCAGCAGCTTGGGTCGCCGAGAATTAGCCTACGAGCAGTACTTC
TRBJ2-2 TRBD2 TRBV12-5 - CASGRLAGGHTGELFF TGTGCTAGTGGTCGACTAGCGGGGGGTCACACCGGGGAGCTGTTTTTT
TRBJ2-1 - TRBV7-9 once CASGRGPNYNEQFF TGTGCCAGCGGGAGAGGGCCTAACTACAATGAGCAGTTCTTC
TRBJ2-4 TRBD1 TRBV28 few CASSPLILGDRDIQYF TGTGCCAGCAGTCCACTAATCCTGGGGGACAGGGACATTCAGTACTTC
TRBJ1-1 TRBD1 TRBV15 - CATSHRQGATEAFF TGTGCCACCAGTCACCGACAGGGGGCCACTGAAGCTTTCTTT
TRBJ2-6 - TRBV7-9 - CASSEGIGANVLTF TGTGCCAGCTCTGAGGGTATAGGGGCCAACGTCCTGACTTTC
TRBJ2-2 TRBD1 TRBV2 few CASSEGTGYTGELFF TGTGCCAGCAGTGAAGGGACAGGCTACACCGGGGAGCTGTTTTTT
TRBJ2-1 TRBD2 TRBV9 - CASSAPYTGGNEQFF TGTGCCAGCAGCGCCCCCTATACGGGGGGCAATGAGCAGTTCTTC
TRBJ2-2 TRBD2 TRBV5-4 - CASSSGTSGSTGELFF TGTGCCAGCAGCTCCGGGACTAGCGGGAGCACCGGGGAGCTGTTTTTT
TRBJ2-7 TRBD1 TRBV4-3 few CASSQGGTTGALYEQYF TGCGCCAGCAGCCAAGGAGGGACCACAGGGGCCCTATACGAGCAGTACTTC
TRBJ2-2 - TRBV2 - CASSRRGAAGELFF TGTGCCAGCAGTCGCCGGGGGGCGGCCGGGGAGCTGTTTTTT